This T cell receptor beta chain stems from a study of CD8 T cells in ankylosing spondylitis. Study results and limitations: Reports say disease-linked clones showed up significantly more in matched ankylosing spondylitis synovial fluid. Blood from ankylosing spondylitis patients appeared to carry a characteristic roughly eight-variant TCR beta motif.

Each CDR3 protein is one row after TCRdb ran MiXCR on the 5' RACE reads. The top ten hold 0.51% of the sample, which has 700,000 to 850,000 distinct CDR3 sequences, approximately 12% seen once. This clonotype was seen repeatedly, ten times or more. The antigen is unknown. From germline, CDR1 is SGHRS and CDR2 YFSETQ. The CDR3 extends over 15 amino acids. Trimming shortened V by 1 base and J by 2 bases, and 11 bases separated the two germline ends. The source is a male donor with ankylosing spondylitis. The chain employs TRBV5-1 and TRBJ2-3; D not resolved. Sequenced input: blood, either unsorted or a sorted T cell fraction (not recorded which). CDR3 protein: CASSLKEPFTDTQYF. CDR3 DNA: TGCGCCAGCAGCTTGAAGGAGCCGTTCACAGATACGCAGTATTTT.